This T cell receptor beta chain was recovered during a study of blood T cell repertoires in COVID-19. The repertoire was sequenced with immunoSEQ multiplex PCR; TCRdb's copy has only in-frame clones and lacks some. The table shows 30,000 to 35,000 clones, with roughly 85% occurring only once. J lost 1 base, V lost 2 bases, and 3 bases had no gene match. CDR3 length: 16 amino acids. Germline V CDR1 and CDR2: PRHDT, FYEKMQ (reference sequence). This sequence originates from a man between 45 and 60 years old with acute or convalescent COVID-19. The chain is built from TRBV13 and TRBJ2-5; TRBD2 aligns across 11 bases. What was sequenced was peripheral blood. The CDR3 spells CASSLLAGGVQETQYF. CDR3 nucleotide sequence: TGTGCCAGCAGCTTACTAGCGGGGGGAGTCCAAGAGACCCAGTACTTC.